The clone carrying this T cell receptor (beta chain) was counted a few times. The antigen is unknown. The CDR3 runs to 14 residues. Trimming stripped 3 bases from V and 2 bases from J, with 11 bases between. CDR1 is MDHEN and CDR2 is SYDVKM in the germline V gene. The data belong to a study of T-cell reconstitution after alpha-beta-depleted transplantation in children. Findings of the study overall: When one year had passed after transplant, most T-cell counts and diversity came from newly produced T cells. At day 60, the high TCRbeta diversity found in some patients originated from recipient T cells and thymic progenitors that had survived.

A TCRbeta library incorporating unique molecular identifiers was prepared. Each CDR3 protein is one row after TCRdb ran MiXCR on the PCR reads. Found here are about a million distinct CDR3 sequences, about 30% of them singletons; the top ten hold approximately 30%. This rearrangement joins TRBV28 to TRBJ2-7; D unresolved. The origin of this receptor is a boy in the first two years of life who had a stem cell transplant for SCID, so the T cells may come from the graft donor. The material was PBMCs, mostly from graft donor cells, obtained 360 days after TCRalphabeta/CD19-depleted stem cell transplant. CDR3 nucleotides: TGTGCCAGCAGTTTTGTACCCGTAGCCTACGAGCAGTACTTC. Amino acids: CASSFVPVAYEQYF.